This T cell receptor (beta chain) is drawn from a study of T cell repertoires in cytomegalovirus infection. For the study at large: Both CMV infection and a matching HLA type were indicated by public TCR beta signatures. Study-wide points: Carriage of CMV together with the relevant HLA was identifiable through cumulative public TCR beta family frequency. Across the ex vivo response, the dominant clonotypes were HLA-C-restricted CMV-specific TCR beta clonotypes.

As regards this clonotype: Its antigen is still unknown. This may stem from a read error, because a much larger clone lies one nucleotide away.

CDR1 is MNHEY, CDR2 SVGEGT, per germline. The V gene lost 8 bases and the J gene lost 5 bases, with 9 bases spanning the gap. The CDR3 loop spans 11 amino acids. TCRdb reanalysed the reads using MiXCR and keeps one entry per CDR3 protein. The sample records roughly 250,000 distinct CDR3 sequences, approximately 13% being singletons. The chain recombines TRBV6-2 or TRBV6-3 with TRBJ1-1; weak D call: TRBD1 (5 bases). The receptor was isolated from a human donor in good health (CMV status not recorded). Some clones in this sample may be carry-over from other donors' samples. Sequencing was carried out using PBMCs. This chain's CDR3 is CASDGATEAFF. The CDR3 DNA sequence: TGTGCCAGCGACGGGGCAACTGAAGCTTTCTTT.